The T cell receptor (beta chain) described here comes from a study of T cell responses to AZD1222 COVID-19 vaccine. Points on this clone: Its antigen is unidentified.

Whole-study results and caveats: Donors in the cohort were predominantly white British and more often female, and clonal diversity was possibly underestimated. The span of vaccine-associated CD4 TCRs extended across spike, with dominance at 160-218 and 743-854. Baseline seropositives among AZD1222 recipients totaled only five to seven. Nearly half of spike-specific TCRs reportedly target unmutated variant regions.

Sequencing used immunoSEQ multiplex PCR; TCRdb keeps in-frame clones, though not all of them. The sample comprises 70,000 to 85,000 clones, about 82% of which are singletons, and 2.9% rests with the top ten. The source was peripheral blood, collected on day 0 of AZD1222 vaccination. The clonotype originates from an adult in good health.

The CDR3 loop reads CASSQRQGNTEAFF. As DNA, the CDR3 is TGCGCCAGCAGCCAGAGACAGGGGAACACTGAAGCTTTCTTT. The chain uses TRBV4-3 and TRBJ1-1; TRBD1 aligns across 7 bases. CDR3 length: 14 amino acids. Trimming removed 3 bases from V and 1 base from J; junction bases left unmatched: 2. Germline V gene sequence: CDR1 LGHNA, CDR2 YSLEER.